This T cell receptor (beta chain) was recorded in a study of a mutant IDH1 vaccine in newly diagnosed glioma. Turning to the study itself: Patients came in for eight vaccinations, in weeks 1, 3, 5, 7, 11, 15, 19 and 23. The therapy given earlier, which was standard therapy, consisted of radiotherapy, temozolomide, or both, and most of the patients received both. Overall study findings and caveats: Among patients, 90% to 95% showed immune responses induced by the vaccine.

Profiling relied on immunoSEQ multiplex PCR, and the TCRdb table lists in-frame clones only, not all of them. The sample includes around 60,000 clones, 80% to 90% of them seen just once. Time point reported: week 23, last vaccination. Vaccination comprised doses that each held 300 ug of mutant IDH1 20-mer peptide, plus topical imiquimod. Donor diagnoses consisted of new WHO grade 3 or 4 IDH1-mutant, ATRX-lost astrocytomas. As to this clone: Its antigen is not known.

Germline loops: CDR1 SGHNT, CDR2 YENEEA. The V gene lost 5 bases and the J gene lost 9 bases, with 14 bases spanning the gap. This CDR3 contains 13 residues. The chain employs TRBV11-3 and TRBJ2-1; no clear D gene. Specimen: PBMCs, collected from a glioma patient whose treatment included an IDH1 peptide vaccine. The sequence was obtained from a young man with glioma. As DNA, the CDR3 is TGTGCCAGCAGCCCGGGTGAGTTAAGTGAGCAGTTCTTC. It translates to CASSPGELSEQFF.